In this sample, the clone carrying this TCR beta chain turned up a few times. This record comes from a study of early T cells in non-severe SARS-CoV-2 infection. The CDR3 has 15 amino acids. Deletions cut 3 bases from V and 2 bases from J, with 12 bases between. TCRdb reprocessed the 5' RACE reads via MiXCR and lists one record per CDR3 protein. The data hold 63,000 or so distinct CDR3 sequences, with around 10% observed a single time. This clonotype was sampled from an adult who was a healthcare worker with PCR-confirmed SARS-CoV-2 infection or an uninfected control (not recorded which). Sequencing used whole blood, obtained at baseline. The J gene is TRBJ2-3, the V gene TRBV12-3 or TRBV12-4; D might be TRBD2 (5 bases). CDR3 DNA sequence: TGTGCCAGCAGTTTTGGAGGCAGTATCACAGATACGCAGTATTTT. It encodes CASSFGGSITDTQYF.